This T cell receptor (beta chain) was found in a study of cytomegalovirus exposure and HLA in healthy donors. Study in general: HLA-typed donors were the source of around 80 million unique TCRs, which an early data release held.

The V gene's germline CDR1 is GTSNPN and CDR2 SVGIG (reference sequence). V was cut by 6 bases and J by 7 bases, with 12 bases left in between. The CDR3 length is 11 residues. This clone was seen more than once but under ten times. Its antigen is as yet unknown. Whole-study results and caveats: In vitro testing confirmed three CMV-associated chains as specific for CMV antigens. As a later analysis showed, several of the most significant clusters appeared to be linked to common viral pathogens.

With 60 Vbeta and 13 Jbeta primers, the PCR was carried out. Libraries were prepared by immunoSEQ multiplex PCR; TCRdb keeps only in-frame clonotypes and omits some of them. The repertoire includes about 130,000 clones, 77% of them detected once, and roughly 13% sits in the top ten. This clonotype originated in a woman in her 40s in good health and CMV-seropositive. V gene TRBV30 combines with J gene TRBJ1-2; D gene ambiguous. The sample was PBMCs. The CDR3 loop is CACHPCAGYTF. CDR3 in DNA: TGTGCCTGCCATCCATGCGCTGGCTACACCTTC. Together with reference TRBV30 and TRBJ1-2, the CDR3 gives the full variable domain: SQTIHQWPATLVQPVGSPLSLECTVEGTSNPNLYWYRQAAGRGLQLLFYSVGIGQISSEVPQNLSASRPQDRQFILSSKKLLLSDSGFYLCACHPCAGYTFGSGTRLTVV.